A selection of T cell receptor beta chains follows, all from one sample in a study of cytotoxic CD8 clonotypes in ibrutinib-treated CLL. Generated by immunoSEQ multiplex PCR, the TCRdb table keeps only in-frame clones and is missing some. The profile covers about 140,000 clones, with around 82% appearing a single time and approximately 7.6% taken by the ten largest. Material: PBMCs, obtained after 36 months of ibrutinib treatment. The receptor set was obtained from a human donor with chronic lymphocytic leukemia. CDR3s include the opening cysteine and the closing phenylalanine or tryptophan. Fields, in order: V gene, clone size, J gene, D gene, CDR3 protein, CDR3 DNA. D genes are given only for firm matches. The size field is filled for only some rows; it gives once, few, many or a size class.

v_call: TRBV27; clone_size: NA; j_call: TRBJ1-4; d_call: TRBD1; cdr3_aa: CASSSLWDRENEKLFF; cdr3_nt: TGTGCCAGCAGTTCCCTCTGGGACAGGGAGAATGAAAAACTGTTTTTT
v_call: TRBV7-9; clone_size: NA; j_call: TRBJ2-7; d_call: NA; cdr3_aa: CASSDPGQISYEQYF; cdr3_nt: TGTGCCAGCAGCGATCCGGGACAAATTTCCTACGAGCAGTACTTC
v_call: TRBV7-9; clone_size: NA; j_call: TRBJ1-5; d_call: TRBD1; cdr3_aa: CASSPGTVNQPQHF; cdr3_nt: TGTGCCAGCAGCCCCGGGACAGTCAATCAGCCCCAGCATTTT
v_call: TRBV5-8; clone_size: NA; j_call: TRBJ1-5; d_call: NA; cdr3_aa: CASSWGEGQPQHF; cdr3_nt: TGTGCCAGCAGCTGGGGGGAGGGACAGCCCCAGCATTTT
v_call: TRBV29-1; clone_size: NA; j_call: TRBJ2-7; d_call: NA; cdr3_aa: CSVEAKYPYFEQYF; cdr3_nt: TGCAGCGTTGAAGCCAAGTACCCTTACTTCGAGCAGTACTTC
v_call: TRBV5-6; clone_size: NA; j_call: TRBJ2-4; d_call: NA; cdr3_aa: CASSLRGGIQYF; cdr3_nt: TGTGCCAGCAGCCTGAGAGGAGGCATTCAGTACTTC
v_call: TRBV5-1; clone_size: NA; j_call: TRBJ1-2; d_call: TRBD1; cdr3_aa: CASSWGQGVYGYTF; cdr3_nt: TGCGCCAGCAGCTGGGGACAGGGTGTCTATGGCTACACCTTC
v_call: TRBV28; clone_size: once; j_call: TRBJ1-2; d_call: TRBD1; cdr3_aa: CASSFTGVYGYTF; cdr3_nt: TGTGCCAGCAGTTTCACAGGGGTCTATGGCTACACCTTC
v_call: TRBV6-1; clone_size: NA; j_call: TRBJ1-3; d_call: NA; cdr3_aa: CASSLGHYSGNTIYF; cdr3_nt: TGTGCCAGCAGTTTGGGACACTACTCTGGAAACACCATATATTTT
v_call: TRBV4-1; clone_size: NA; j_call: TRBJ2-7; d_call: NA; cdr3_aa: CASSRSQWYRSGRSYEQYF; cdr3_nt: TGCGCCAGCAGCCGAAGCCAATGGTATCGATCGGGAAGATCCTACGAGCAGTACTTC
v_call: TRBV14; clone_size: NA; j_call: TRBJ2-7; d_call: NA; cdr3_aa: CASSRRQEPSYEQYF; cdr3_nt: TGTGCCAGCAGCCGCCGACAGGAGCCCTCCTACGAGCAGTACTTC
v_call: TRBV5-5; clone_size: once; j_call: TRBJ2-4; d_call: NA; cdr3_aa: CASSLGGSLAKNIQYF; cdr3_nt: TGTGCCAGCAGCTTGGGGGGCAGCCTAGCCAAAAACATTCAGTACTTC
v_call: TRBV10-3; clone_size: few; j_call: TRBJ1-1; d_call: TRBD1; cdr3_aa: CAAVSTGEGEAFF; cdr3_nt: TGTGCCGCCGTTAGCACAGGGGAGGGGGAAGCTTTCTTT
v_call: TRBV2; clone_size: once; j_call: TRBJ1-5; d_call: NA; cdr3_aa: CASSEISRRTHSPQHF; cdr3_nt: TGTGCCAGCAGTGAGATTTCGAGGAGAACCCATTCTCCCCAGCATTTT
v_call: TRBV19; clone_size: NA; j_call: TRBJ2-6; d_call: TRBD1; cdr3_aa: CATNRGKGANVLTF; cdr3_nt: TGTGCCACCAACAGGGGAAAGGGGGCCAACGTCCTGACTTTC
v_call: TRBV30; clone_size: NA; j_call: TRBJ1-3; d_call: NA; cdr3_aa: CAWTRQGNTIYF; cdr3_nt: TGTGCCTGGACCAGGCAGGGTAACACCATATATTTT
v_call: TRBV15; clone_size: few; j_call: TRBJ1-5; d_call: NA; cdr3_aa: CATSTGKINQPQHF; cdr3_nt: TGTGCCACCAGCACAGGGAAGATCAATCAGCCCCAGCATTTT
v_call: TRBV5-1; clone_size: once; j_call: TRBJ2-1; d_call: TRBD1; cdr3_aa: CASRRTGTGTYNEQFF; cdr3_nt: TGCGCCAGCAGGCGTACCGGGACAGGGACCTACAATGAGCAGTTCTTC
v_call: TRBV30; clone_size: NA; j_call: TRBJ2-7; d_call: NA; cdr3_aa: CAWSKAYEQYF; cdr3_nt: TGTGCCTGGAGCAAGGCCTACGAGCAGTACTTC
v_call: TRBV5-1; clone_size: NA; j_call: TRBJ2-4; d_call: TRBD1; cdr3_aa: CASTSGQGNIQYF; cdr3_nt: TGCGCCAGCACTTCGGGACAGGGAAACATTCAGTACTTC
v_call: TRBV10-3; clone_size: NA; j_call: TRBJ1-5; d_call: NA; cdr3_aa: CAIKAQGGNQPQHF; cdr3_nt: TGTGCCATCAAAGCACAGGGTGGAAATCAGCCCCAGCATTTT
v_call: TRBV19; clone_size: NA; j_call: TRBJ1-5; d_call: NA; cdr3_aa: CASSMGGPQHF; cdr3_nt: TGTGCCAGTAGTATGGGGGGGCCCCAGCATTTT
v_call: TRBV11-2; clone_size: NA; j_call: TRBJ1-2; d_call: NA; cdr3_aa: CASSLAATSGYTF; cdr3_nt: TGTGCCAGCAGCTTAGCGGCAACTTCAGGCTACACCTTC
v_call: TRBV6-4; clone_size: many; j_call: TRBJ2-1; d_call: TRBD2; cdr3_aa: CASSITSAGPNEQFF; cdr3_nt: TGTGCCAGCAGCATAACTAGCGCGGGGCCGAATGAGCAGTTCTTC
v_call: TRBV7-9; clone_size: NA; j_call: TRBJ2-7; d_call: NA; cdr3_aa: CASSLGVTPNEQYF; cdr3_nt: TGTGCCAGCAGCTTAGGCGTGACACCGAACGAGCAGTACTTC
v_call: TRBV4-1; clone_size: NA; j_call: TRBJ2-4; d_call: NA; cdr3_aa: CASSQVMDSSLAKNIQYF; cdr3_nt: TGCGCCAGCAGCCAAGTAATGGACAGCTCATTAGCCAAAAACATTCAGTACTTC
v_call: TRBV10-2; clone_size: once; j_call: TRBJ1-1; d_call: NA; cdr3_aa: CATSPGGSGNTEAFF; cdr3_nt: TGCGCCACATCTCCGGGAGGCTCGGGGAACACTGAAGCTTTCTTT
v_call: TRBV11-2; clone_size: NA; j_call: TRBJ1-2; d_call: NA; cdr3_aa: CASSPAYGYTF; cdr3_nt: TGTGCCAGCAGCCCAGCCTATGGCTACACCTTC
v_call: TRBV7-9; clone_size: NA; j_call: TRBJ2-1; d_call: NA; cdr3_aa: CASSLALGSHNEQFF; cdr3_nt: TGTGCCAGCAGCTTAGCGCTAGGCTCGCACAATGAGCAGTTCTTC
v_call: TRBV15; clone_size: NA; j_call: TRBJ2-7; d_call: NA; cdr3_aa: CATSRQGRYEQYF; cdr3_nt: TGTGCCACCAGCAGACAGGGCAGATACGAGCAGTACTTC
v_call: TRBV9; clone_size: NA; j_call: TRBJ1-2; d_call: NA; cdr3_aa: CASSVRTSKEGYTF; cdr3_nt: TGTGCCAGCAGCGTGCGGACGTCTAAAGAGGGCTACACCTTC
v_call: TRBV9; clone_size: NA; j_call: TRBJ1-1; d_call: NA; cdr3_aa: CASSVGNLLGTEAFF; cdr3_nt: TGTGCCAGCAGCGTAGGTAACCTATTGGGCACTGAAGCTTTCTTT
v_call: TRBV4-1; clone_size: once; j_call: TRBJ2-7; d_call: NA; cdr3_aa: CASSQGISYEQYF; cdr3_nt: TGCGCCAGCAGCCAAGGGATTTCCTACGAGCAGTACTTC
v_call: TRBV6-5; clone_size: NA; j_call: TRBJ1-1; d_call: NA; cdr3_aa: CASSYRGRTEAFF; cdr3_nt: TGTGCCAGCAGTTACAGGGGGAGGACTGAAGCTTTCTTT
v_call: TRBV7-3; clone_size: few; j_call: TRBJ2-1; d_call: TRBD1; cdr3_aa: CASSFGTADLFF; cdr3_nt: TGTGCCAGCAGCTTTGGGACAGCCGACCTGTTCTTC
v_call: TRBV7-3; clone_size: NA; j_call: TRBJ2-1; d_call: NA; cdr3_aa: CASSPYGEASSYNEQFF; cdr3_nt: TGTGCCAGCAGCCCCTATGGGGAGGCGAGCTCCTACAATGAGCAGTTCTTC
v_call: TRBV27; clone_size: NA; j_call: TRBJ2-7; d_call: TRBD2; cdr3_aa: CASSLDHSSGRRYEQYF; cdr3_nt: TGTGCCAGCAGTCTCGATCACAGTAGCGGGAGGAGGTACGAGCAGTACTTC
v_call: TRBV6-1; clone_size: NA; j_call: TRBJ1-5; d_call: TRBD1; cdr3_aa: CASREGTGEQPQHF; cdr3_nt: TGTGCCAGCAGAGAAGGGACAGGGGAACAGCCCCAGCATTTT
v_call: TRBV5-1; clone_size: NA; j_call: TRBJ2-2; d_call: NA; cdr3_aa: CASSLSGGRNTGELFF; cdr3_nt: TGCGCCAGCAGCTTGTCTGGGGGCCGGAACACCGGGGAGCTGTTTTTT
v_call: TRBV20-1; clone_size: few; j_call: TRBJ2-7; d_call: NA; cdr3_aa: CSAIYGEQYF; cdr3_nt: TGCAGTGCTATCTACGGCGAGCAGTACTTC
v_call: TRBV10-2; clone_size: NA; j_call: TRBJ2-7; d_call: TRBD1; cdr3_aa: CASSDHDRVDEQYF; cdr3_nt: TGCGCCAGCAGTGATCATGACAGGGTGGACGAGCAGTACTTC
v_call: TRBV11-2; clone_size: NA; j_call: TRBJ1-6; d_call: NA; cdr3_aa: CASRVPRGRNSPLHF; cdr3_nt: TGTGCCAGCAGGGTACCGCGGGGTAGAAATTCACCCCTCCACTTT
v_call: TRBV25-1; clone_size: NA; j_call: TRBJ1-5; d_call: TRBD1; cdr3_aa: CASSATGGLQPQHF; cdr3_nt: TGTGCCAGCAGTGCAACAGGGGGCCTTCAGCCCCAGCATTTT
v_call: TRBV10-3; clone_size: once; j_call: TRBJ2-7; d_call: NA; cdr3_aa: CAISDRQGRLYSYEQYF; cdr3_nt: TGTGCCATCAGTGATCGGCAGGGTAGGTTATACTCCTACGAGCAGTACTTC
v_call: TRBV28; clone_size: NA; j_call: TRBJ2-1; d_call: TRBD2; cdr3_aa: CASSLSGRVVNEQFF; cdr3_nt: TGTGCCAGCAGTTTAAGCGGGAGAGTAGTCAATGAGCAGTTCTTC
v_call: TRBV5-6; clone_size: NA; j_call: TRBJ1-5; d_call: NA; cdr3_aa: CASSLGGYSNQPQHF; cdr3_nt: TGTGCCAGCAGCTTGGGGGGTTATAGCAATCAGCCCCAGCATTTT
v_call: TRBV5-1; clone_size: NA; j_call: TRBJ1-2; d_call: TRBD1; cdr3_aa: CASSLGGQTTDGYTF; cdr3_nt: TGCGCCAGCAGCTTGGGGGGACAGACCACCGATGGCTACACCTTC
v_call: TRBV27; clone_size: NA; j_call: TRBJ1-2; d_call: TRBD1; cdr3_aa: CASSFMDRVRSNYGYTF; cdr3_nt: TGTGCCAGCAGTTTCATGGACAGGGTCCGGTCTAACTATGGCTACACCTTC
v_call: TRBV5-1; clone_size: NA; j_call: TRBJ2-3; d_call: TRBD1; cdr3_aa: CASSIQGTTDTQYF; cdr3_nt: TGCGCCAGCAGCATACAGGGGACCACAGATACGCAGTATTTT
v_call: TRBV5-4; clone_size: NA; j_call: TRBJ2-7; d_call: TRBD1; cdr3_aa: CASSLIGTGLYEQYF; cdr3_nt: TGTGCCAGCAGCTTGATCGGGACAGGGCTCTACGAGCAGTACTTC
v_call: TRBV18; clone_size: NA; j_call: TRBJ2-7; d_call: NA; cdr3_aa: CASSQDGVAYEQYF; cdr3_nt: TGTGCCAGCTCCCAGGACGGGGTTGCCTACGAGCAGTACTTC
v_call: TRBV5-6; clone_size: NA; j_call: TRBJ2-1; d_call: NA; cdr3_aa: CASSSFFVWGPINEQFF; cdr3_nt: TGTGCCAGCAGTTCATTTTTTGTTTGGGGACCCATCAATGAGCAGTTCTTC
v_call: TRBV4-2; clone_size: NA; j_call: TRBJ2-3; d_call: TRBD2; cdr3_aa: CASSQELAGVTDTQYF; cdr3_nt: TGTGCCAGCAGCCAAGAACTAGCGGGGGTCACAGATACGCAGTATTTT
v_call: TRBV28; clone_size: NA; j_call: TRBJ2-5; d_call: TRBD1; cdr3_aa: CASRNPYRGYQETQYF; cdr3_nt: TGTGCCAGCAGGAACCCCTACAGGGGGTACCAAGAGACCCAGTACTTC
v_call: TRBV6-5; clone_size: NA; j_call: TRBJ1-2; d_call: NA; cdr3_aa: CASSYTANYGYTF; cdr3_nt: TGTGCCAGCAGTTACACAGCTAACTATGGCTACACCTTC